One sample yielded the 26 T cell receptor beta chains listed below, sequenced in a study of response to subunit inactivated influenza vaccine. Via MiXCR, TCRdb re-called the RT-PCR reads, giving one row per CDR3 protein. This sample carries 600,000 to 850,000 distinct CDR3 sequences, about 15% of them seen once, and the ten largest clones take 6.5% to 8%. The sample consisted of PBMCs from blood, taken roughly 2 weeks before vaccination. These receptors came from a man in his fifties or sixties who received an inactivated influenza vaccine.

This clonotype appeared a few times. The rearrangement links TRBV6-2 or TRBV6-3 to TRBJ2-7; unclear D gene. The CDR3 sequence is 11 residues long. Per germline, CDR1 MNHEY and CDR2 SVGEGT. V was pared by 1 base and J by 5 bases, with 3 bases between. The DNA for the CDR3 is TGTGCCAGCAGTTACTTGCACGAGCAGTACTTC. Protein: CASSYLHEQYF.

A few counts support this clonotype. The chain uses TRBV24-1 and TRBJ2-7, with 11 bases fitting TRBD1. Trimming at V came to 9 bases and at J to 6 bases, leaving 6 bases not matched to a gene. CDR3 length equals 13 residues. CDR1 is KGHDR, CDR2 SFDVKD, per germline. The CDR3 DNA is TGTGCCACCCTCCGGGACAGGGGGGGCGAGCAGTACTTC. As protein: CATLRDRGGEQYF.

V and J are TRBV12-3 or TRBV12-4 and TRBJ2-7; tentative D call: TRBD2 (5 bases). The length of the CDR3 is 14 residues. With 8 bases removed from V and 3 bases from J, the gap between germline ends came to 17 bases. CDR3 nucleotide sequence: TGTGCCAGCTCCCGGGAAGCAAGTTACTACGAGCAGTACTTC. Translated, it gives CASSREASYYEQYF.

This clonotype showed up just a few times. The gene calls are TRBV4-1 and TRBJ1-1; D gene uncertain. Trimming shortened V by 0 bases and J by 1 base, and 6 bases separated the two germline ends. Per the germline V gene, CDR1 is MGHRA and CDR2 is YSYEKL. The CDR3 contains 14 residues. In DNA form, the CDR3 reads TGCGCCAGCAGCCAAGAGTGGGGGAACACTGAAGCTTTCTTT. This encodes CASSQEWGNTEAFF.

The chain is built from TRBV7-9 and TRBJ1-1, with no clear D. There are 17 residues in the CDR3. The V and J ends lost 4 bases and 1 base respectively, with 19 bases between them. Germline lookup yields CDR1 SEHNR and CDR2 FQNEAQ (reference sequence). CDR3 DNA sequence: TGTGCCAGCAGCTCCGTGGGTTGGAGTCCGGGGAACACTGAAGCTTTCTTT. Its protein is CASSSVGWSPGNTEAFF.

This clonotype was seen a handful of times. V gene TRBV27 combines with J gene TRBJ2-5; D gene ambiguous. Trimming took off 4 bases at V and 4 bases at J, with 13 bases between the two ends. This CDR3 is built from 14 residues. Germline CDR1 is MNHEY and CDR2 is SMNVEV (reference sequence). The chain's CDR3 is CASSSPGKGETQYF. For the CDR3, the DNA is TGTGCCAGCAGTTCCCCAGGAAAGGGAGAGACCCAGTACTTC.

In its sample, this clonotype was seen many times. This chain connects TRBV5-1 to TRBJ2-2; D not certain. Germline values: CDR1 SGHRS, CDR2 YFSETQ. CDR3 length: 12 residues. V was clipped by 1 base and J by 6 bases, with 4 bases between them. The CDR3 nucleotides are TGCGCCAGCAGCTTGTTATCCGGGGAGCTGTTTTTT. Translated: CASSLLSGELFF.

A few counts support this clonotype. The rearrangement joins TRBV18 to TRBJ2-7, with no clear D. V lost 3 bases, J lost 7 bases, and 10 bases lay in between. Germline V gene lookup returns CDR1 KGHSH and CDR2 LQKENI. This CDR3 contains 12 residues. CDR3: CASSPSLGEQYF. The CDR3 bases are TGTGCCAGCTCACCCTCCTTAGGAGAGCAGTACTTC.

This rearrangement joins TRBV18 to TRBJ2-7; perhaps TRBD2 as D (6 bases). The CDR3 totals 16 residues. The ends were cut back, 3 bases at V and 1 base at J, with 16 bases in the middle. Germline assignment: CDR1 KGHSH and CDR2 LQKENI. DNA for the CDR3: TGTGCCAGCTCACCCACCCCAGGAGGGGCGTCCTACGAGCAGTACTTC. Translated, it gives CASSPTPGGASYEQYF. The whole variable domain, remainder taken from reference TRBV18 and TRBJ2-7, is NAGVMQNPRHLVRRRGQEARLRCSPMKGHSHVYWYRQLPEEGLKFMVYLQKENIIDESGMPKERFSAEFPKEGPSILRIQQVVRGDSAAYFCASSPTPGGASYEQYFGPGTRLTVT.

The rearrangement joins TRBV24-1 to TRBJ2-5, with 9 bases aligning to TRBD1. V lost 5 bases and J lost 4; bases outside the gene matches: 10. This CDR3 has 16 residues. Germline V gene data show CDR1 as KGHDR and CDR2 as SFDVKD. The CDR3 DNA follows: TGTGCCACCAGTGGTCGGGACAGGGTATTAGGAGAGACCCAGTACTTC. Translating gives CATSGRDRVLGETQYF.

This clonotype came up a few times. The chain links TRBV7-9 to TRBJ1-2; the D is unclear. V lost 5 bases, J lost 3 bases, and 16 bases lay in between. The CDR3 sequence is 15 residues long. Germline V CDR1 and CDR2: SEHNR, FQNEAQ (reference sequence). In nucleotides, the CDR3 is TGTGCCAGCAGCCGACTTGAAAGGCGCGACTATGGCTACACCTTC. Its protein is CASSRLERRDYGYTF.

The chain links TRBV4-1 to TRBJ2-1; 11 bases match TRBD2. The CDR3 spans 17 residues. V trimming: 2 bases; J trimming: 8 bases; junction bases outside the gene matches: 11. The germline V gene has CDR1 MGHRA and CDR2 YSYEKL. Here the CDR3 DNA reads TGCGCCAGCAGCCAACGGCTAGCGGGGGGTGTTGGCGATGAGCAGTTCTTC. Translation gives CASSQRLAGGVGDEQFF.

The chain couples TRBV7-3 to TRBJ2-3, with D uncertain. V shed 3 bases and J shed 3 bases, with 10 bases lying between them. The CDR3 is made up of 14 amino acids. Germline-derived CDR1 and CDR2 are SGHTA and FQGTGA. The CDR3 reads CASSFSPRTDTQYF. The CDR3, as DNA: TGTGCCAGCAGCTTTTCCCCCCGAACAGATACGCAGTATTTT.

This clonotype has more than one count but fewer than ten. The chain recombines TRBV11-1 with TRBJ2-1, with TRBD2 matching 16 bases. The CDR3 runs to 18 residues. Germline values: CDR1 SGHAT, CDR2 FQDESV (reference sequence). The ends lost 4 bases at V and 10 bases at J; junction bases unmatched: 13. Here the CDR3 reads CASSSFKGLAGGQWEQFF. The CDR3 DNA follows: TGTGCCAGCAGCTCCTTCAAGGGACTAGCGGGGGGGCAGTGGGAGCAGTTCTTC.

Many counts were recorded for this clonotype. The chain is built from TRBV20-1 and TRBJ2-3; D possibly corresponds to TRBD2 (5 bases). In germline, CDR1 is DFQATT, CDR2 SNEGSKA (reference sequence). The ends were cut back, 3 bases at V and 2 bases at J, with 9 bases in the middle. This CDR3 region has 13 residues. The CDR3 DNA sequence: TGCAGTGCTAGCCCCGACTACACAGATACGCAGTATTTT. Protein sequence: CSASPDYTDTQYF.

This chain links TRBV6-5 with TRBJ2-6; D unclear. The CDR3 is 15 amino acids. Germline V gene sequence: CDR1 MNHEY, CDR2 SVGAGI. Trimming stripped 5 bases from V and 0 bases from J, with 8 bases between. CDR3: CASSVLASGANVLTF. DNA of the CDR3: TGTGCCAGCAGTGTACTGGCCTCTGGGGCCAACGTCCTGACTTTC.

This clonotype appeared a few times. The chain joins TRBV6-1 to TRBJ2-5, with TRBD2 matching over 7 bases. Per germline, CDR1 MNHNS and CDR2 SASEGT. This CDR3 is 14 amino acids long. Unmatched junction bases numbered 11, after V lost 6 bases and J lost 7 bases. CDR3 sequence (DNA): TGTGCCAGCAGACCTCTAGCGGAAACTTCGACCCAGTACTTC. The encoded protein is CASRPLAETSTQYF.

This clonotype was detected only a few times. CDR3 residues: CASSYPGQGTDTQYF. The CDR3 coding sequence is TGTGCCAGCAGTTACCCGGGACAGGGGACAGATACGCAGTATTTT. The chain links TRBV6-2 or TRBV6-3 to TRBJ2-3; 10 bases fit TRBD1. The CDR3 runs 15 residues. V was clipped by 2 bases and J by 3 bases; unmatched bases: 2. Germline CDR1 and CDR2: MNHEY and SVGEGT.

This clonotype was seen a few times. V usage is TRBV15 and J usage is TRBJ2-3; D remains unclear. Germline-derived CDR1 and CDR2 are LNHNV and YYDKDF (reference sequence). V dropped 0 bases and J dropped 2 bases, with 6 bases sitting between them. The CDR3 extends over 14 amino acids. CDR3 nucleotides: TGTGCCACCAGCAGAGATCGGGCCACAGATACGCAGTATTTT. Residues: CATSRDRATDTQYF. Variable domain in full (rest from reference TRBV15 and TRBJ2-3): DAMVIQNPRYQVTQFGKPVTLSCSQTLNHNVMYWYQQKSSQAPKLLFHYYDKDFNNEADTPDNFQSRRPNTSFCFLDIRSPGLGDTAMYLCATSRDRATDTQYFGPGTRLTVL.

V usage is TRBV28 and J usage is TRBJ2-7; D gene ambiguous. Germline V gene data show CDR1 as MDHEN and CDR2 as SYDVKM. Trimming left V 7 bases short and J 2 bases short, with 12 bases between. The CDR3 is made up of 13 amino acids. CDR3 loop: CASMGPTTYEQYF. The DNA of the CDR3 is TGTGCCAGCATGGGTCCCACCACCTACGAGCAGTACTTC.

This clonotype was seen more than once but under ten times. The CDR3 sequence is CASSSNGQGAYNEQFF. CDR3 nucleotides: TGTGCCAGCAGCTCCAACGGACAGGGGGCGTACAATGAGCAGTTCTTC. The rearrangement joins TRBV7-2 to TRBJ2-1, with 11 bases identical to TRBD1. V lost 4 bases to trimming and J lost 4 bases; unmatched junction nucleotides: 6. Germline lookup yields CDR1 SGHTA and CDR2 FQGNSA. This CDR3 comprises 16 residues. Full variable domain (missing parts from reference TRBV7-2 and TRBJ2-1): GAGVSQSPSNKVTEKGKDVELRCDPISGHTALYWYRQSLGQGLEFLIYFQGNSAPDKSGLPSDRFSAERTGGSVSTLTIQRTQQEDSAVYLCASSSNGQGAYNEQFFGPGTRLTVL.

This clonotype was seen more than once but under ten times. The CDR3 region is CASSSEGSNTGELFF. The CDR3 DNA reads as TGCGCCAGCAGCTCAGAGGGCTCTAACACCGGGGAGCTGTTTTTT. This sequence joins TRBV5-1 and TRBJ2-2; D possibly corresponds to TRBD2 (5 bases). Germline assignment: CDR1 SGHRS and CDR2 YFSETQ. The CDR3 is 15 amino acids. V lost 3 bases to trimming and J lost 2 bases, with 11 bases between them.

V gene TRBV7-6 combines with J gene TRBJ1-1, with a possible D match to TRBD1 (6 bases). V was clipped by 5 bases and J by 1 base, with 14 bases between them. Germline loops: CDR1 SGHVS, CDR2 FNYEAQ. The CDR3 is 15 amino acids. The CDR3 bases are TGTGCCAGCAGCCCCAGGGGCCAGCCGAACACTGAAGCTTTCTTT. Protein: CASSPRGQPNTEAFF. Full variable domain (rest looked up from reference TRBV7-6 and TRBJ1-1): GAGVSQSPRYKVTKRGQDVALRCDPISGHVSLYWYRQALGQGPEFLTYFNYEAQQDKSGLPNDRFSAERPEGSISTLTIQRTEQRDSAMYRCASSPRGQPNTEAFFGQGTRLTVV.

V gene TRBV28 combines with J gene TRBJ2-7; D remains ambiguous. Between the trimmed V and J ends, which lost 2 bases and 3 bases, there was a span of 8 bases. The CDR3 extends over 13 amino acids. Germline loops: CDR1 MDHEN, CDR2 SYDVKM. CDR3: CASSLGLRYEQYF. The DNA of the CDR3 is TGTGCCAGCAGTTTAGGCCTCCGCTACGAGCAGTACTTC.

This clonotype was seen more than once but under ten times. The rearrangement joins TRBV4-1 to TRBJ2-4; D gene uncertain. V lost 4 bases to trimming and J lost 0 bases, with 28 bases between them. The CDR3 spans 21 residues. Germline V gene data show CDR1 as MGHRA and CDR2 as YSYEKL. CDR3 loop: CASSLTYYRVRTDIAKNIQYF. The DNA of the CDR3 is TGCGCCAGCAGCCTAACTTACTATCGAGTTAGGACCGACATAGCCAAAAACATTCAGTACTTC.

This clonotype turned up a few times. The CDR3 region is CATRAGGADGYTF. Written as DNA, the CDR3 is TGTGCCACCAGAGCAGGGGGCGCGGATGGCTACACCTTC. The rearrangement links TRBV10-3 to TRBJ1-2; 8 bases are a match to TRBD1. The germline V gene has CDR1 ENHRY and CDR2 SYGVKD. The CDR3 loop spans 13 amino acids. The J segment lost 6 bases and the V segment lost 10 bases, leaving 10 bases of the junction unmatched.